This T cell receptor (beta chain) was identified in a study of memory CD4+ T cells and cytomegalovirus serostatus. Whole-study context: Of the healthy Belgian adults, several were CMV seropositive and 20 to 30 seronegative. Notes on the study in general: Of more than 150 reported CMV TCRbeta sequences, some 70 were found in memory CD4+ repertoires.

Trimming took off 3 bases at V and 3 bases at J, with 12 bases between the two ends. This CDR3 is 15 amino acids long. Germline V gene data show CDR1 as SGHNT and CDR2 as YYREEE (reference sequence). Method: immunoSEQ multiplex PCR; TCRdb's copy keeps in-frame clones and lacks some. The sample carries about 82,000 clones, 65% to 85% recorded once. Single viable CD3+CD4+CD8-CD45RO+ cells were sorted as the memory CD4+ T cells. Serostatus was set by detecting CMV pp150, pp28, p38, p52 IgG. Remarks on this clone: Its specificity is unknown.

This clonotype was obtained from an adult in good health and CMV-seronegative. This rearrangement joins TRBV5-4 to TRBJ1-4; possibly TRBD1 for D (5 bases). Sample: memory CD4+ T cells from blood. CDR3 loop: CASSSGGAPNEKLFF. For the CDR3, the DNA is TGTGCCAGCAGCTCGGGGGGAGCCCCTAATGAAAAACTGTTTTTT.